The T cell receptor (beta chain) under discussion was sequenced for a study of identical twins. TCRdb passed the 5' RACE reads through MiXCR, listing each CDR3 protein once. This sample has 200,000 to 250,000 distinct CDR3 sequences; roughly 7% occur once, and the top ten carry 3% to 4.5%. These data also featured in a second study, about yellow fever vaccine responses in identical twins.

Sequencing was done on a sample of memory (CD45RO+) T cells sorted from blood. The clonotype was recovered from a woman aged 18 to 35 in good health.

CDR3 bases: TGTGCCAGCAGTTTGAACAGGGGTAGGGCCCTCCACTTT. It encodes CASSLNRGRALHF. V is TRBV12-3 or TRBV12-4 and J is TRBJ1-6; 7 bases match TRBD1. The trim removed 3 bases at V and 14 bases at J, leaving 7 bases unmatched. The CDR3 spans 13 residues.